Listed here are 22 T cell receptor beta chains from one sample, sequenced in a study of T-cell memory formation after mild COVID-19. TCRdb re-called the 5' RACE reads through MiXCR, storing one row per CDR3 protein. This repertoire shows some 340,000 distinct CDR3 sequences, over 10% found once; its top ten account for over 20%. Sequencing was done on a sample of PBMCs or a T cell subset sorted from them (not recorded which). The receptors come from a man in his late teens or twenties who had mild COVID-19 (a few samples of this study predate the infection). Cell type and time point are not known.

This clonotype has more than one count but fewer than ten. The genes are TRBV18 and TRBJ1-3, with 7 bases fitting TRBD1. This CDR3 is 17 amino acids long. Germline trimming cut 0 bases from V and 4 bases from J; bases unmatched to any gene: 9. Germline V gives CDR1 KGHSH, CDR2 LQKENI. CDR3 residues: CASSPPIGTATGNTIYF. The CDR3 DNA sequence: TGTGCCAGCTCACCACCGATCGGGACAGCCACCGGAAACACCATATATTTT.

This clonotype came up a few times. This sequence joins TRBV4-2 and TRBJ1-6, with D tentatively TRBD1 (6 bases). Germline CDR1 and CDR2: LGHNA and YNFKEQ. The V end was cut by 2 bases, the J end by 9 bases, with 11 bases between. The length of the CDR3 is 14 residues. DNA for the CDR3: TGTGCCAGCAGCCAACGGGGGGCTAGTTCACCCCTCCACTTT. As protein: CASSQRGASSPLHF.

In its sample, this clonotype was seen a few times. V and J are TRBV12-3 or TRBV12-4 and TRBJ1-2, with 8 positions matching TRBD1. The length of the CDR3 is 17 residues. V dropped 5 bases and J dropped 4; count of bases not matched to a gene: 15. This CDR3 is CASSPPLGQATSYGYTF. The CDR3 DNA reads as TGTGCCAGCAGTCCGCCCCTGGGACAGGCGACCTCCTATGGCTACACCTTC.

This clonotype has just a few counts. This chain uses TRBV4-1 with TRBJ2-2; D is unclear. CDR1 is MGHRA, CDR2 YSYEKL, per germline. Trimming stripped 3 bases from V and 10 bases from J, with 24 bases between. This CDR3 comprises 17 residues. The CDR3 DNA reads TGCGCCAGCAGCCAGCGCTTCGGGTCCGATCCTATGGTGGAGCTGTTTTTT. As protein: CASSQRFGSDPMVELFF.

The chain recombines TRBV18 with TRBJ1-1; D is possibly TRBD1 (6 bases). Germline lookup yields CDR1 KGHSH and CDR2 LQKENI. V was shortened by 2 bases and J by 10 bases, with 14 bases between the two germline ends. CDR3 length equals 13 residues. The DNA of the CDR3 is TGTGCCAGCTCACCAGGGGACACCGGAGGAGCTTTCTTT. Protein sequence: CASSPGDTGGAFF.

J is TRBJ2-2 and V is TRBV20-1; maybe TRBD1 (6 bases). The V end was cut by 3 bases, the J end by 3 bases, with 11 bases between. Per germline, CDR1 DFQATT and CDR2 SNEGSKA (reference sequence). This CDR3 is 14 amino acids long. The CDR3: CSASGTLYTGELFF. Here the CDR3 DNA reads TGCAGTGCTAGCGGGACACTTTACACCGGGGAGCTGTTTTTT.

Only a few counts were recorded for this clonotype. The genes are TRBV29-1 and TRBJ2-1, with TRBD2 matching over 13 bases. J gave up 8 bases and V 6 bases, and 10 bases lay outside the gene matches. This CDR3 region has 15 residues. Looked up from germline, CDR1 is SQVTM and CDR2 is ANQGSEA. The DNA of the CDR3 is TGCAGCGTCCGGGGACTAGCGGGGCTAGTAGATGAGCAGTTCTTC. Amino acid sequence: CSVRGLAGLVDEQFF.

This clonotype has ten or more counts. This sequence joins TRBV5-6 and TRBJ2-5; D is perhaps TRBD1 (5 bases). Per the germline V gene, CDR1 is SGHDT and CDR2 is YYEEEE. This CDR3 has 14 residues. The ends were cut back, 1 base at V and 5 bases at J, with 12 bases in the middle. The CDR3 is CASSLYYQGETQYF. The CDR3 coding sequence is TGTGCCAGCAGCTTGTATTACCAGGGCGAGACCCAGTACTTC.

The genes are TRBV24-1 and TRBJ2-1, with unresolved D. Germline V gene lookup returns CDR1 KGHDR and CDR2 SFDVKD. The CDR3 spans 11 residues. With 0 bases removed from V and 7 bases from J, the gap between germline ends came to 0 bases. CDR3 coding DNA: TGTGCCACCAGTGATTTGAATGAGCAGTTCTTC. It yields the protein CATSDLNEQFF.

This chain connects TRBV10-3 to TRBJ1-1, with D tentatively TRBD1 (6 bases). Trimming took 2 bases from V and 2 from J, leaving 15 bases between them. Germline CDR1 reads ENHRY; CDR2 reads SYGVKD. The CDR3 sequence is 16 residues long. The CDR3 protein is CAISEMFTGANTEAFF. Written as DNA, the CDR3 is TGTGCCATCAGTGAGATGTTCACGGGGGCTAACACTGAAGCTTTCTTT.

V is TRBV20-1 and J is TRBJ2-1; possible D gene TRBD2, 6 bases. V was trimmed by 1 base and J by 8 bases, leaving 21 bases between them. The CDR3 totals 16 residues. CDR1 and CDR2 (germline): DFQATT, SNEGSKA (reference sequence). The CDR3 spells CSARAEGYPLGHEQFF. CDR3 in DNA: TGCAGTGCTAGAGCGGAGGGGTATCCCCTAGGGCATGAGCAGTTCTTC.

At least ten counts were recorded for this clonotype. The rearrangement uses TRBV7-9 and TRBJ1-6; D not resolved. Germline V gene data show CDR1 as SEHNR and CDR2 as FQNEAQ (reference sequence). The CDR3 has 16 residues. V was cut by 1 base and J by 7 bases, with 14 bases left in between. The CDR3 DNA follows: TGTGCCAGCAGCTTAGTGCGGGCCGCCTTGAATTCACCCCTCCACTTT. This gives the protein CASSLVRAALNSPLHF.

At least ten counts were recorded for this clonotype. This chain joins TRBV3-1 and TRBJ2-2; D is unclear. V was cut by 6 bases and J by 0 bases, with 8 bases left in between. Germline assignment: CDR1 LGHDT and CDR2 YNNKEL (reference sequence). The CDR3 totals 14 residues. As DNA, the CDR3 is TGTGCCAGCAGGGTTTTATCGAACACCGGGGAGCTGTTTTTT. Protein product: CASRVLSNTGELFF.

The chain links TRBV9 to TRBJ2-3; D remains ambiguous. Germline V lookup: CDR1 SGDLS, CDR2 YYNGEE. V was clipped by 2 bases and J by 0 bases, with 16 bases between them. This CDR3 comprises 17 residues. The CDR3: CASSVGSRIPSTDTQYF. The CDR3 DNA is TGTGCCAGCAGCGTTGGATCTAGAATCCCTAGCACAGATACGCAGTATTTT.

This clonotype was found a few times. The rearrangement links TRBV21-1 to TRBJ1-2. TRBV21-1 is designated a pseudogene. This CDR3 comprises 16 residues. The CDR3 loop is CASSKVGSGYNYGYTF. In DNA form, the CDR3 reads TGTGCCAGCAGCAAAGTTGGTTCCGGATACAACTATGGCTACACCTTC.

This clonotype was detected a few times. The chain links TRBV5-5 to TRBJ1-1; D is unclear. Germline CDR1 SGHKS, CDR2 YYEKEE (reference sequence). The CDR3 contains 12 residues. V was shortened by 5 bases and J by 4 bases, with 9 bases between the two germline ends. The CDR3 coding sequence is TGTGCCAGCAGGGCGGGGTTCACTGAAGCTTTCTTT. It yields the protein CASRAGFTEAFF.

The chain carries TRBV6-2 or TRBV6-3 and TRBJ2-7; 7 bases fit TRBD1. This CDR3 is 16 amino acids long. The ends lost 0 bases at V and 2 bases at J; junction bases unmatched: 7. From germline, CDR1 is MNHEY and CDR2 SVGEGT. CDR3: CASSYSMQGDPYEQYV. The CDR3 DNA sequence: TGTGCCAGCAGTTACTCGATGCAGGGGGATCCCTACGAGCAGTACGTC.

The sample holds many counts of this clonotype. J is TRBJ1-1 and V is TRBV7-2; maybe TRBD1 (5 bases). Trimming left V 1 base short and J 4 bases short, with 10 bases between. CDR3 size: 14 residues. Per the germline V gene, CDR1 is SGHTA and CDR2 is FQGNSA. CDR3 coding DNA: TGTGCCAGCAGCTTAGTAGGGGCGGGCACTGAAGCTTTCTTT. Translating it yields CASSLVGAGTEAFF.

This clonotype showed up just a few times. The CDR3 sequence is CAISEGHSSYNEQFF. The CDR3 DNA reads TGTGCCATCAGTGAAGGCCATAGCTCCTACAATGAGCAGTTCTTC. This chain uses TRBV10-3 with TRBJ2-1, with D hard to call. V lost 3 bases to trimming and J lost 0 bases, with 9 bases between them. CDR1 ENHRY and CDR2 SYGVKD come from the germline V gene. The CDR3 consists of 15 residues.

The chain has TRBV5-1 and TRBJ2-3; 8 bases match TRBD1. CDR1 and CDR2 (germline): SGHRS, YFSETQ. This CDR3 has 14 amino acids. After removal of 0 bases from V and 6 bases from J, the junction contained 3 bases not matched to a gene. CDR3 loop: CASSLDRGKDTQYF. CDR3 sequence (DNA): TGCGCCAGCAGCTTGGACAGGGGGAAGGATACGCAGTATTTT.

This clonotype has ten or more counts. V gene TRBV7-2 combines with J gene TRBJ2-7; the match to TRBD2 covers 8 bases. Germline loops: CDR1 SGHTA, CDR2 FQGNSA. The CDR3 runs to 15 residues. Unmatched junction bases numbered 5, after V lost 4 bases and J lost 0 bases. The CDR3 loop reads CASSSKRGSSYEQYF. CDR3 bases: TGTGCCAGCAGCTCGAAGCGGGGGAGCTCCTACGAGCAGTACTTC.

This clonotype was observed a handful of times. CDR3 region: CASSRTVLSGANVLTF. As DNA, the CDR3 is TGTGCCAGCTCACGGACAGTCCTCTCTGGGGCCAACGTCCTGACTTTC. This chain joins TRBV18 and TRBJ2-6; tentatively, D is TRBD1 (6 bases). Germline V gene sequence: CDR1 KGHSH, CDR2 LQKENI. V was shortened by 4 bases and J by 0 bases, with 10 bases between the two germline ends. This CDR3 is built from 16 residues.